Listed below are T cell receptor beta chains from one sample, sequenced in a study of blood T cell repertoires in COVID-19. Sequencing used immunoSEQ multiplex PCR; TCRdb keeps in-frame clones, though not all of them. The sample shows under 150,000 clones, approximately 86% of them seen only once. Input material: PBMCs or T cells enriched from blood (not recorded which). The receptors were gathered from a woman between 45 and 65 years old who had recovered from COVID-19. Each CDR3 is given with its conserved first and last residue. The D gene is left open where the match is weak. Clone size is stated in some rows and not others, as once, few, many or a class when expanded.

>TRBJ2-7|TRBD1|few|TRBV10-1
CASSRTGLNEQYF
TGCGCCAGCAGCCGGACAGGGTTGAACGAGCAGTACTTC
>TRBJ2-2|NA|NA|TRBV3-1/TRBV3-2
CASSQLTTQGPGELFF
TGTGCCAGCAGCCAACTCACCACCCAGGGCCCCGGGGAGCTGTTTTTT
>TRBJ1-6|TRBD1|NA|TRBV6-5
CASSYARGRNSPLHF
TGTGCCAGCAGTTACGCCAGGGGGCGGAATTCACCCCTCCACTTT
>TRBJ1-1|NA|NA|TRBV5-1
CASSLSELIWNAEAFF
TGCGCCAGCAGCTTGAGCGAGCTAATCTGGAACGCTGAAGCTTTCTTT
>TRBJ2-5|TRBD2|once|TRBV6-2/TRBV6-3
CASSYSSGTTETQYF
TGTGCCAGCAGTTACTCGTCCGGGACTACGGAGACCCAGTACTTC
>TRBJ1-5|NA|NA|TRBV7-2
CASSPQHNQPQHF
TGTGCCAGCAGCCCACAGCATAATCAGCCCCAGCATTTT
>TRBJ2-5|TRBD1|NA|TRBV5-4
CASSPDRGQETQYF
TGTGCCAGCAGTCCTGACAGGGGGCAAGAGACCCAGTACTTC
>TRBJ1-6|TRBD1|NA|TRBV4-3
CASSQEPGTDNSPLHF
TGCGCCAGCAGCCAAGAACCCGGGACAGATAATTCACCCCTCCACTTT
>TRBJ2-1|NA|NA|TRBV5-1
CASSPDQGHLGNEQFF
TGCGCCAGCAGCCCCGATCAGGGCCACCTGGGCAATGAGCAGTTCTTC
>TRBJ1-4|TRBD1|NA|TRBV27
CASIWAGQGQQANEKLFF
TGTGCCAGCATTTGGGCGGGACAGGGACAGCAAGCTAATGAAAAACTGTTTTTT
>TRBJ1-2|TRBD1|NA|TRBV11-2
CASSSRIGGQNYGYTF
TGTGCCAGCAGCTCCCGAATAGGGGGACAGAACTATGGCTACACCTTC
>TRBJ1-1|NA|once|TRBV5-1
CASTLLGNTEAFF
TGCGCCAGCACCCTTCTAGGGAACACTGAAGCTTTCTTT
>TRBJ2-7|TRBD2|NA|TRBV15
CATSLRTSGAEQYF
TGTGCCACCAGCCTGCGGACTAGCGGGGCCGAGCAGTACTTC
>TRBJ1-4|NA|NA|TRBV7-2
CASSSRVGGKKLFF
TGTGCCAGCAGCTCCCGGGTGGGAGGAAAGAAACTGTTTTTT
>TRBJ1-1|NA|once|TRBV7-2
CASSLVPGLNEAFF
TGTGCCAGCAGCTTAGTACCAGGGCTCAATGAAGCTTTCTTT
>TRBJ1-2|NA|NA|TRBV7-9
CASSRPGGAIYGYTF
TGTGCCAGCAGCCGACCCGGGGGGGCAATCTATGGCTACACCTTC
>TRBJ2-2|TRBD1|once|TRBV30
CAWNSGTGGTGELFF
TGTGCCTGGAATAGCGGGACAGGGGGGACCGGGGAGCTGTTTTTT
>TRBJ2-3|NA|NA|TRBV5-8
CASSLALRVGDTQYF
TGTGCCAGCAGCTTGGCCCTACGGGTGGGAGATACGCAGTATTTT
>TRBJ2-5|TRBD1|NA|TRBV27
CASRPGDRGQETQYF
TGTGCCAGCAGACCAGGTGACAGGGGTCAAGAGACCCAGTACTTC
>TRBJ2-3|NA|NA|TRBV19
CASSIRLDRPQYF
TGTGCCAGTAGTATAAGACTAGACCGCCCGCAGTATTTT
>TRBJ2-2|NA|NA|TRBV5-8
CASSLGSGTRNTGELFF
TGTGCCAGCAGCTTGGGCTCCGGGACACGGAACACCGGGGAGCTGTTTTTT
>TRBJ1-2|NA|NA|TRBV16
CASSQSGGTLNYGYTF
TGTGCCAGCAGCCAATCGGGGGGAACTCTTAACTATGGCTACACCTTC
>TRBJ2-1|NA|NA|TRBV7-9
CASSSQGTLQFF
TGTGCCAGCAGCTCCCAAGGGACTCTGCAGTTCTTC
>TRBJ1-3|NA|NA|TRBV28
CASTSGLSSGNTIYF
TGTGCCAGCACCTCTGGGCTGTCCTCTGGAAACACCATATATTTT
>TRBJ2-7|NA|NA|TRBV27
CASSLSTGASYEQYF
TGTGCCAGCAGTTTATCGACAGGCGCGTCCTACGAGCAGTACTTC
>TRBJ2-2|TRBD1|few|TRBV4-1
CASSHAGTGYGGELFF
TGCGCCAGCAGCCACGCTGGGACAGGGTATGGCGGGGAGCTGTTTTTT
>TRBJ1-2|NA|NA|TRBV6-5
CASVRAGIFYGYTF
TGTGCCAGCGTCCGGGCAGGGATTTTCTATGGCTACACCTTC
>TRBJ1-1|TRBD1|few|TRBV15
CATSRPGQENTEAFF
TGTGCCACCAGCCGTCCGGGACAGGAGAACACTGAAGCTTTCTTT
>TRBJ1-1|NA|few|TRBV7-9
CASTLDRMNTEAFF
TGTGCCAGCACCCTGGACAGAATGAACACTGAAGCTTTCTTT
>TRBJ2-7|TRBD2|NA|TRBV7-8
CASSLAPSGDEQYF
TGTGCCAGCAGCTTAGCGCCCAGCGGGGACGAGCAGTACTTC
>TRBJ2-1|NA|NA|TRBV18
CASSAHDSAFTIEQFF
TGTGCCAGCTCAGCACACGACAGTGCTTTTACCATAGAGCAGTTCTTC
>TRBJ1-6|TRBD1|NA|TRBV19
CASSIAGQENSPLHF
TGTGCCAGTAGTATAGCGGGACAGGAGAATTCACCCCTCCACTTT
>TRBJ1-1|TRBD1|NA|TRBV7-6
CASSQRAGTANTEAFF
TGTGCCAGCAGCCAGAGAGCTGGGACAGCGAACACTGAAGCTTTCTTT
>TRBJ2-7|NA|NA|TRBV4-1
CASSQGREGAEQYF
TGCGCCAGCAGCCAAGGGCGGGAAGGGGCCGAGCAGTACTTC
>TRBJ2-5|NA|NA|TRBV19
CASGGTAFLETQYF
TGTGCCAGTGGGGGGACAGCGTTTTTGGAGACCCAGTACTTC
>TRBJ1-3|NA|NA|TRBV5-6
CASSLGTGRFTGNTIYF
TGTGCCAGCAGCTTAGGCACAGGGCGGTTTACTGGAAACACCATATATTTT